This entry features one T cell receptor (beta chain) sequence. Antigen unknown. The entry originates in a study of response to subunit inactivated influenza vaccine. Notes on the study in general: Authors proposed each seasonal influenza vaccination draws in few new T cells.

TCRdb reprocessed the RT-PCR reads via MiXCR and lists one record per CDR3 protein. Seen here are a few hundred thousand distinct CDR3 sequences, less than 15% observed once, and the top ten hold around 10%. J lost 7 bases, V lost 5 bases, and 12 bases had no gene match. CDR3 length equals 16 residues. Looked up from germline, CDR1 is SEHNR and CDR2 is FQNEAQ (reference sequence). The chain couples TRBV7-9 to TRBJ1-5; 9 nucleotides agree with TRBD1. The sequence came from a man aged 50-60 years who received an inactivated influenza vaccine. Sequences were derived from PBMCs from blood, sampled less than 13 days after vaccination. The CDR3 coding sequence is TGTGCCAGCAGCGCGACCGGGACAGGGTCGGGGCAGCCCCAGCATTTT. Translating it yields CASSATGTGSGQPQHF. Complete variable domain (other parts from reference TRBV7-9 and TRBJ1-5): DTGVSQNPRHKITKRGQNVTFRCDPISEHNRLYWYRQTLGQGPEFLTYFQNEAQLEKSRLLSDRFSAERPKGSFSTLEIQRTEQGDSAMYLCASSATGTGSGQPQHFGDGTRLSIL.